This T cell receptor (beta chain) was captured by sequencing in a study of T cells in Graves' hyperthyroidism and ophthalmopathy. Study conclusions and caveats: From stable hyperthyroidism, ophthalmopathy was separated by a 13 V-J model. In the blood, most expanded thyroid clonotypes above 0.001 appeared as well.

A patient was excluded if there was uncontrolled infection, other autoimmune disease, pregnancy or lactation. To note about this clonotype: Its antigen remains unknown. The junction departs from the called germline gene at one end, perhaps through a read error.

RNA transcripts served as the template for amplifying TCR beta CDR3 regions. The HTBI primer set drove a first-round RT-PCR of the TCR CDR3. TCRdb reprocessed the multiplex PCR reads via MiXCR and lists one record per CDR3 protein. Seen here are over 650,000 distinct CDR3 sequences, 16% observed once, and the top ten hold around 8%. Germline V gene lookup returns CDR1 LGHNA and CDR2 YNFKEQ. The CDR3 has 15 amino acids. The sequenced sample was blood. The TCR was taken from a young man with Graves' hyperthyroidism. J is TRBJ1-1 and V is TRBV4-2, with TRBD1 as a possible D gene (6 bases). CDR3 in amino acids: CASSQGDRTDSEAFF. The CDR3 DNA reads TGTGCCAGCAGCCAGGGAGACCGGACAGACTCTGAGGCTTTCTTT.